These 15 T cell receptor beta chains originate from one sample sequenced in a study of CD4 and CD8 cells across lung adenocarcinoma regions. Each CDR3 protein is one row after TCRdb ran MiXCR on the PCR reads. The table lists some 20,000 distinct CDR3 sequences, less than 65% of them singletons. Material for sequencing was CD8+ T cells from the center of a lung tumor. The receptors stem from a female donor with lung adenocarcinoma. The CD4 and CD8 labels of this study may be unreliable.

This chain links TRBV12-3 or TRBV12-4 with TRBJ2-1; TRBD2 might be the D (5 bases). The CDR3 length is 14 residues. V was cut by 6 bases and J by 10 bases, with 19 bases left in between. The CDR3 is CASSVAGLSYEQFF. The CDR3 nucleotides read TGTGCCAGCAGCGTGGCTGGACTCTCCTACGAGCAGTTCTTC.

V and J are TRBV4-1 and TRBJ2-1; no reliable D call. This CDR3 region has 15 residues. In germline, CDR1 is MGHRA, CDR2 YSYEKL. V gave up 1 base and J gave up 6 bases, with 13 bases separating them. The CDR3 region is CASSQAPTHRNEQFF. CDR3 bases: TGCGCCAGCAGCCAAGCGCCTACCCATCGCAATGAGCAGTTCTTC.

CDR3 sequence: CGGGLGDRVTETQYF. CDR3 nucleotides: TGTGGCGGGGGGTTAGGGGATCGGGTCACAGAGACCCAGTACTTC. V usage is TRBV7-2 and J usage is TRBJ2-4; 8 positions match TRBD2. The closer fit of TRBJ2-5 to the DNA end suggests the J call may be wrong. Germline values: CDR1 SGHTA, CDR2 FQGNSA. The CDR3 totals 15 residues.

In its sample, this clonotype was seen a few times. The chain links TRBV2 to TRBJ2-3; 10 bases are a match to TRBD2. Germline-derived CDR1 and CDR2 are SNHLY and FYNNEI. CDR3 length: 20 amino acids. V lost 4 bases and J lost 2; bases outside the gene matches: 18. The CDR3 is CASSALGALAGSRSTDTQYF. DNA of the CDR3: TGTGCCAGCAGTGCCCTCGGGGCACTAGCGGGGTCTCGTTCCACAGATACGCAGTATTTT.

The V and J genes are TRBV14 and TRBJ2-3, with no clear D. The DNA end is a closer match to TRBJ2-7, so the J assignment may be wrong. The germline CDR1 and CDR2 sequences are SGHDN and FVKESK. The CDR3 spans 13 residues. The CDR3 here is CASSNEVGVKQYF. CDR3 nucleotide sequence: TGTGCCAGCAGCAATGAAGTTGGCGTTAAGCAGTACTTC.

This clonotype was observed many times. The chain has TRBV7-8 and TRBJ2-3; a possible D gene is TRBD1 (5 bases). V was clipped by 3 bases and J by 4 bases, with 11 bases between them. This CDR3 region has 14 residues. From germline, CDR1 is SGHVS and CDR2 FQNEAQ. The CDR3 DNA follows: TGTGCCAGCAGCTTCGATACAGGCTCAGATACGCAGTATTTT. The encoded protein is CASSFDTGSDTQYF.

The CDR3 loop reads CASSPQIRAGDADTQYF. The CDR3, as DNA: TGTGCCAGCAGTCCCCAAATACGGGCCGGTGACGCAGATACCCAGTACTTC. The V gene is TRBV27, the J gene TRBJ2-3; the D is unclear. The J call may be mistaken, given a closer DNA end match to TRBJ2-5. CDR1 and CDR2 from the germline V gene are MNHEY and SMNVEV (reference sequence). CDR3 length equals 17 residues.

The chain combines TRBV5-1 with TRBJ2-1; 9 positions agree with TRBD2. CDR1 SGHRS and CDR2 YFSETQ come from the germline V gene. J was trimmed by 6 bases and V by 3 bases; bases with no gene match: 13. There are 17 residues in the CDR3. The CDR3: CASSSAYAGGPGNEQFF. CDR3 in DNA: TGCGCCAGCAGCTCAGCCTATGCGGGAGGGCCCGGCAATGAGCAGTTCTTC.

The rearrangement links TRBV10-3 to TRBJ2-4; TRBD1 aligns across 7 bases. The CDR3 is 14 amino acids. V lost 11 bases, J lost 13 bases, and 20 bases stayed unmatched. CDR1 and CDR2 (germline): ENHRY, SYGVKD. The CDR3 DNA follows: TGTGCCGCGAAGGGGGCCCGTGAGCAAAACACCCAGTACTTC. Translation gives CAAKGAREQNTQYF.

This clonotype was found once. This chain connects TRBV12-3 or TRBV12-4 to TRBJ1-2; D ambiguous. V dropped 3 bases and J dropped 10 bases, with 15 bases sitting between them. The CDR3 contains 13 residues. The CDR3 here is CASSLGTRLDYTF. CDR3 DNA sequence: TGTGCCAGCAGTTTGGGCACTAGATTAGACTACACCTTC.

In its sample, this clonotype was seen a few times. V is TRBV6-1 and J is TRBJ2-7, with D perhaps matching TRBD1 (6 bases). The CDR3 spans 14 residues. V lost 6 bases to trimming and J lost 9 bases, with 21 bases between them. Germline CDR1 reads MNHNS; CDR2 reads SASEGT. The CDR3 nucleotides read TGTGCCAGCAGGAGGGCTACCCAGGGGCAGGGGCAGTACTTC. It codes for CASRRATQGQGQYF.

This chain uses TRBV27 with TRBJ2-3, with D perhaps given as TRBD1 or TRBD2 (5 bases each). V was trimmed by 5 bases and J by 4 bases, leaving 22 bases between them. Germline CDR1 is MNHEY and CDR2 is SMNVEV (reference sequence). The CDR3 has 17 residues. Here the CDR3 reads CASSPEIRGGGADTQYF. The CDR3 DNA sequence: TGTGCCAGCAGTCCGGAAATACGGGGCGGTGGTGCAGATACGCAGTATTTT.

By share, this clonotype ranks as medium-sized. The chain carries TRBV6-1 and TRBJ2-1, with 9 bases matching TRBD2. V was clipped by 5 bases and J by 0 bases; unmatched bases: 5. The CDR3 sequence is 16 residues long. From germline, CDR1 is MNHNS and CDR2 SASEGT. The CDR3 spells CASSTKREASYNEQFF. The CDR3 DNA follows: TGTGCCAGCAGTACCAAGCGGGAGGCCTCCTACAATGAGCAGTTCTTC.

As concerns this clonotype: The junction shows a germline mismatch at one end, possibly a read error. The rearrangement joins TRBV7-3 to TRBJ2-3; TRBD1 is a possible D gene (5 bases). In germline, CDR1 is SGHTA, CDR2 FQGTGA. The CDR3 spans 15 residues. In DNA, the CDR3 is TGTGCCAGCGGCTTATCCCCAGGGAGCACAGATACGCAGTATTTT. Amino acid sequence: CASGLSPGSTDTQYF.

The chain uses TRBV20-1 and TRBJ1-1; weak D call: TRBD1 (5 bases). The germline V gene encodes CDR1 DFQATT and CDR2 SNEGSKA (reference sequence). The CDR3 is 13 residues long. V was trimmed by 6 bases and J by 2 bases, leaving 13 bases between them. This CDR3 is CSAPGRRNTEAFF. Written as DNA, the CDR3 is TGCAGTGCACCGGGACGGAGAAACACTGAAGCTTTCTTT.